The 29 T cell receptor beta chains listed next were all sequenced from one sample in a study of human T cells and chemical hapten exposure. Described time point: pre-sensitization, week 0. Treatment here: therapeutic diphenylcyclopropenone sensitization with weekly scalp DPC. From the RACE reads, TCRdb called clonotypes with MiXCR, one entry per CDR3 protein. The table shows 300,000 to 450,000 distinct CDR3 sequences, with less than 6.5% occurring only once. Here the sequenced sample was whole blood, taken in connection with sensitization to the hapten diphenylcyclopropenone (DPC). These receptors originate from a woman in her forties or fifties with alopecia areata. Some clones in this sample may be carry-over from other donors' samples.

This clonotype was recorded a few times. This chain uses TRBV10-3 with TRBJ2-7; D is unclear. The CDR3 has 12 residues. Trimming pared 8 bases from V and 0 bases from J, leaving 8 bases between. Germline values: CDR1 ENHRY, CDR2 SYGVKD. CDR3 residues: CAIGQSSYEQYF. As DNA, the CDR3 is TGTGCCATCGGGCAAAGCTCCTACGAGCAGTACTTC.

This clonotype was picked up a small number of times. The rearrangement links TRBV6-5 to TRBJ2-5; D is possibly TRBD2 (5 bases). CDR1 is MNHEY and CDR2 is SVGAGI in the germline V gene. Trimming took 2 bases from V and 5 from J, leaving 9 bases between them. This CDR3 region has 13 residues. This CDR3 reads CASSYVPGETQYF. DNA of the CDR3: TGTGCCAGCAGTTACGTCCCGGGGGAGACCCAGTACTTC.

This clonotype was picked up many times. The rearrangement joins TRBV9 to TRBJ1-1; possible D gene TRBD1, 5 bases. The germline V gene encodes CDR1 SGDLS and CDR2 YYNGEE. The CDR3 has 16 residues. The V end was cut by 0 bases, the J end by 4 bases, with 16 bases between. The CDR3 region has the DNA TGTGCCAGCAGCGTAGGTCCAGGGAAAGGAGGCACTGAAGCTTTCTTT. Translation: CASSVGPGKGGTEAFF.

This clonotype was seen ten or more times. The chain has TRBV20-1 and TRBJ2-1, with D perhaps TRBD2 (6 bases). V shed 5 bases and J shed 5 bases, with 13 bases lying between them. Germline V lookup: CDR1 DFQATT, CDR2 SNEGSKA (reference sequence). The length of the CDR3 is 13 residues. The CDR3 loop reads CSAAGGIDNEQFF. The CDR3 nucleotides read TGCAGTGCTGCCGGAGGGATCGACAATGAGCAGTTCTTC.

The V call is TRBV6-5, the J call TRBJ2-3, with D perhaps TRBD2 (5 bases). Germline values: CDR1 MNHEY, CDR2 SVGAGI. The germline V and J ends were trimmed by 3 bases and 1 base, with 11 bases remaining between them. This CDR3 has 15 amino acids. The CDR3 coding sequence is TGTGCCAGCAGTTATACGGACTCTCGCACAGATACGCAGTATTTT. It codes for CASSYTDSRTDTQYF.

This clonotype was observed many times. For the CDR3, the DNA is TGTGCCAGTAGCCGGGACACGGGGAGCTCCTATAATTCACCCCTCCACTTT. Translated: CASSRDTGSSYNSPLHF. J is TRBJ1-6 and V is TRBV19; D is possibly TRBD1 (6 bases). V lost 6 bases and J 0 bases, leaving 15 bases between the germline ends. Germline lookup yields CDR1 LNHDA and CDR2 SQIVND (reference sequence). The CDR3 length is 17 residues.

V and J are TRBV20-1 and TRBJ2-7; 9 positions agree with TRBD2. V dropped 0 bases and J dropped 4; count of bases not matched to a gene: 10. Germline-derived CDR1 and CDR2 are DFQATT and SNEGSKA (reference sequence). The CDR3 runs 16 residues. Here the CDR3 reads CSARDGVLAGPYEQYF. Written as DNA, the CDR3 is TGCAGTGCTAGAGATGGGGTTCTAGCGGGACCTTACGAGCAGTACTTC.

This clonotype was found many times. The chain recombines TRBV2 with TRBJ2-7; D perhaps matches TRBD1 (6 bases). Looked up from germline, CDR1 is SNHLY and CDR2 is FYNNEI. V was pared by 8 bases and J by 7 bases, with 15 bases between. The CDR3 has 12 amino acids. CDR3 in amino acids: CASGNRVREQYF. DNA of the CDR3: TGTGCCAGCGGGAACAGGGTGAGGGAGCAGTACTTC.

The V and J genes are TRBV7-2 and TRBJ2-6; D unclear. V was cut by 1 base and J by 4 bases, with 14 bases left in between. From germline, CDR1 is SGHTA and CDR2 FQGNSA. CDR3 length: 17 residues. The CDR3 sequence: CASSLVASLGGANVLTF. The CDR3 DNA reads TGTGCCAGCAGCTTAGTGGCTAGTTTAGGAGGGGCCAACGTCCTGACTTTC.

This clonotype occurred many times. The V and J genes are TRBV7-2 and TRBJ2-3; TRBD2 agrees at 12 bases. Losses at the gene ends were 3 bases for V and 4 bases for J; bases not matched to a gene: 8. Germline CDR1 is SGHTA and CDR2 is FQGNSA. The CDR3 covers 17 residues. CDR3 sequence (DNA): TGTGCCAGCAGCTTGACGACTAGCGGGGGCCCGGCAGATACGCAGTATTTT. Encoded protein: CASSLTTSGGPADTQYF.

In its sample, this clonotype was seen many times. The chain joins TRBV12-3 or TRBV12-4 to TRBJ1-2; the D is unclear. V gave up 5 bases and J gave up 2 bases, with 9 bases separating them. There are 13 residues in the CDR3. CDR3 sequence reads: CASSHDPNYGYTF. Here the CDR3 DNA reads TGTGCCAGCAGTCACGACCCGAACTATGGCTACACCTTC.

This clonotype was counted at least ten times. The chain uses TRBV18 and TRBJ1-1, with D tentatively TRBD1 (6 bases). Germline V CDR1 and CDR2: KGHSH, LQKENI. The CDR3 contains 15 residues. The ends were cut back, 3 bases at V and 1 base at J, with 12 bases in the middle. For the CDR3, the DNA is TGTGCCAGCTCACCCTTACAGGGAACGAACACTGAAGCTTTCTTT. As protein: CASSPLQGTNTEAFF.

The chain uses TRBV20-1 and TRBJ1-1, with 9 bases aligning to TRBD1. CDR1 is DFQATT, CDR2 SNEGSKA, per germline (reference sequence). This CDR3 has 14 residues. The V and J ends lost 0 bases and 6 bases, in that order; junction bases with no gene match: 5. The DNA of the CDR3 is TGCAGTGCTAGAGATCGGGACAGGGTGGCTGAAGCTTTCTTT. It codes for CSARDRDRVAEAFF.

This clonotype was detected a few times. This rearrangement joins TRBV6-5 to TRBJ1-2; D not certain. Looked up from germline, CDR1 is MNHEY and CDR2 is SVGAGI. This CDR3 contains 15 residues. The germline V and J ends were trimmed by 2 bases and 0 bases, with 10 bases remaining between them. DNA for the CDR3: TGTGCCAGCAGTTACGACCGGAAAGCTAACTATGGCTACACCTTC. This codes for CASSYDRKANYGYTF.

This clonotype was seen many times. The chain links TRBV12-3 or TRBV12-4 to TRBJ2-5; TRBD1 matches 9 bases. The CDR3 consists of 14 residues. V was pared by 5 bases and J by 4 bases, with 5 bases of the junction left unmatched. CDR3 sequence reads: CASSTGGPPETQYF. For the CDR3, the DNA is TGTGCCAGCAGTACAGGGGGCCCCCCAGAGACCCAGTACTTC.

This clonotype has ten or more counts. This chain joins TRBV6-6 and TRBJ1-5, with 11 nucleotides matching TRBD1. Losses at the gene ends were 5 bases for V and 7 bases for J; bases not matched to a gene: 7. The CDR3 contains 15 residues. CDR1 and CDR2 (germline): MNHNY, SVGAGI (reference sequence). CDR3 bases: TGTGCCAGCAGTCCCGGGACAGGGGGATTACAGCCCCAGCATTTT. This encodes CASSPGTGGLQPQHF.

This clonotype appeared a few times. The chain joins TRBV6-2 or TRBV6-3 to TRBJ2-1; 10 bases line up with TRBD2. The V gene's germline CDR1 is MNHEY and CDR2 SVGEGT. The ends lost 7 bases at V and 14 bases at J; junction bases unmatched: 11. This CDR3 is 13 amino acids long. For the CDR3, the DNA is TGTGCCAGCAACCCGACCAGCGGGGGGGAGGAGTTCTTC. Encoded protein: CASNPTSGGEEFF.

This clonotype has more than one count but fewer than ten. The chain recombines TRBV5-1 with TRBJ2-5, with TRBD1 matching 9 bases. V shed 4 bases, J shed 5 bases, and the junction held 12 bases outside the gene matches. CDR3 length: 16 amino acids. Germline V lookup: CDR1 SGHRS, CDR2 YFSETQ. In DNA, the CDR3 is TGCGCCAGCAGCCCCCTGACAGGGGGAGGGGGCGAGACCCAGTACTTC. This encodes CASSPLTGGGGETQYF.

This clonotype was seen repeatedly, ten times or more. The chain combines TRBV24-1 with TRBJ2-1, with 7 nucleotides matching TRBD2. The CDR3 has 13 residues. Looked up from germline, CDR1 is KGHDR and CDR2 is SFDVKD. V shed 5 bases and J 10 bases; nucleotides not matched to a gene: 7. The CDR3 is CATSGAGMEEQFF. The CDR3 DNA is TGTGCCACCAGTGGAGCGGGGATGGAGGAGCAGTTCTTC.

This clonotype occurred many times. CDR3 bases: TGTGCCAGCACCGAGGGAGACTTCAGCACAGATACGCAGTATTTT. It translates to CASTEGDFSTDTQYF. The rearrangement links TRBV2 to TRBJ2-3; D is perhaps TRBD2 (5 bases). Germline V gene data show CDR1 as SNHLY and CDR2 as FYNNEI. V was cut by 7 bases and J by 0 bases, with 14 bases left in between. The CDR3 loop spans 15 amino acids.

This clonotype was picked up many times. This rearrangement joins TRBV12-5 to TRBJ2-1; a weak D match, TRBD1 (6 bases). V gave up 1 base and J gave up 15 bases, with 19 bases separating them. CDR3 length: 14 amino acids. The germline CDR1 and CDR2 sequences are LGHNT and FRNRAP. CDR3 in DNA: TGTGCTAGTGGTTTGGGGGACATGGCGTCCTGTCCGTTCTTC. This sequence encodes CASGLGDMASCPFF.

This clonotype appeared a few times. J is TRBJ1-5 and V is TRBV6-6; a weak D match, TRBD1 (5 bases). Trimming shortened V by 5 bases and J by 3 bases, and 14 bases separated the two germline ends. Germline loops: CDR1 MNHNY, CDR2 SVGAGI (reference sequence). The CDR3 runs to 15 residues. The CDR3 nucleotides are TGTGCCAGCAGTACATTGGGGGGGGTCAATCAGCCCCAGCATTTT. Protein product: CASSTLGGVNQPQHF.

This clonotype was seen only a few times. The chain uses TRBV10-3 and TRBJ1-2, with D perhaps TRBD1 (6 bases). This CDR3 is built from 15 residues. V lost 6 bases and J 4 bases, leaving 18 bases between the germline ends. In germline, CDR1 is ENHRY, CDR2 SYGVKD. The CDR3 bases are TGTGCCATCAGACCACAGGGCGGCACCGTCTATGGCTACACCTTC. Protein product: CAIRPQGGTVYGYTF.

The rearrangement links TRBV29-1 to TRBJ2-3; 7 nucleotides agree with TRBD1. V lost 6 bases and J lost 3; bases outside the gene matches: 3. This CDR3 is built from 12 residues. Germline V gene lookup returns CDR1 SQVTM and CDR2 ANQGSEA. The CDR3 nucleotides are TGCAGCGTCGACAGGGCGACAGATACGCAGTATTTT. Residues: CSVDRATDTQYF.

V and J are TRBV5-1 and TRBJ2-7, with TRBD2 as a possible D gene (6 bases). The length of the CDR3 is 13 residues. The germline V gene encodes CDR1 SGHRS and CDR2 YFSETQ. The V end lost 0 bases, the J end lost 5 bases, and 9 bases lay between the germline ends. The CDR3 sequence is CASSLATGDEQYF. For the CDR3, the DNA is TGCGCCAGCAGCTTGGCAACGGGGGACGAGCAGTACTTC. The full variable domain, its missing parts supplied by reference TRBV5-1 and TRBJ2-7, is KAGVTQTPRYLIKTRGQQVTLSCSPISGHRSVSWYQQTPGQGLQFLFEYFSETQRNKGNFPGRFSGRQFSNSRSEMNVSTLELGDSALYLCASSLATGDEQYFGPGTRLTVT.

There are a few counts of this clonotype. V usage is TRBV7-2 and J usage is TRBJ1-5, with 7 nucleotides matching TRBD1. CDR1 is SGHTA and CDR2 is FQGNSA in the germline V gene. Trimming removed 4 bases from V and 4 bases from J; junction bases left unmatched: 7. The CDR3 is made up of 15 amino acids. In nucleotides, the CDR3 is TGTGCCAGCAGCTCAGTTGGACAGGCTAATCAGCCCCAGCATTTT. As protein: CASSSVGQANQPQHF.

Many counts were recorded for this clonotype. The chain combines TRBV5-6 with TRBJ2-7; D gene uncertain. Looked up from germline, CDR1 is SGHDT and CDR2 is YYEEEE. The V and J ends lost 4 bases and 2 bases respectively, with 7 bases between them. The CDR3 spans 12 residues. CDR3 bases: TGTGCCAGCAGCCCGAATCCCTACGAGCAGTACTTC. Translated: CASSPNPYEQYF.

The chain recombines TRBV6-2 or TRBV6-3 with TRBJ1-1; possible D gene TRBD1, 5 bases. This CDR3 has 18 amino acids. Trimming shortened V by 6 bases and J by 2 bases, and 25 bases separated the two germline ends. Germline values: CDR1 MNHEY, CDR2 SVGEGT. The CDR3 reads CASSPPLGRGHGNTEAFF. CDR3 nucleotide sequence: TGTGCCAGCAGCCCCCCTCTTGGGCGAGGACATGGAAACACTGAAGCTTTCTTT.

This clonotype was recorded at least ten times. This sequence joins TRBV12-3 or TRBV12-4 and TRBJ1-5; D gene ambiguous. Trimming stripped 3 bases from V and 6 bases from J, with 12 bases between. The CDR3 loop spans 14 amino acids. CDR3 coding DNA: TGTGCCAGCAGTTTCGGCCAAACACGTCAGCCCCAGCATTTT. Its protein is CASSFGQTRQPQHF.